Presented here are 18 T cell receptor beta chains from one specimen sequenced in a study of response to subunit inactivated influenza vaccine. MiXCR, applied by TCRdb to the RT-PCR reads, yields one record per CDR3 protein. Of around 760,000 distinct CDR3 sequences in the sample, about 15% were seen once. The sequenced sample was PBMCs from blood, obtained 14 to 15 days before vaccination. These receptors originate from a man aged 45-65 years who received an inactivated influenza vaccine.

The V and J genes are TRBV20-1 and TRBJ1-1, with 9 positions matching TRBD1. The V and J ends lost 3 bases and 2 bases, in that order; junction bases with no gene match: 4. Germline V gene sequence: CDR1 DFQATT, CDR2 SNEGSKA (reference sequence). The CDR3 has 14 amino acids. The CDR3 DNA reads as TGCAGTGCTAGGAAGGGACAGGGTAACACTGAAGCTTTCTTT. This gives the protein CSARKGQGNTEAFF.

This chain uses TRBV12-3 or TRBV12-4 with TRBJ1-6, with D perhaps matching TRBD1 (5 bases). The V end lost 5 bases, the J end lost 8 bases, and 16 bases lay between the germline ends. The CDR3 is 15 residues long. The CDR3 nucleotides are TGTGCCAGCAGTCCTGGGGGGGTAGGATATTCACCCCTCCACTTT. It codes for CASSPGGVGYSPLHF.

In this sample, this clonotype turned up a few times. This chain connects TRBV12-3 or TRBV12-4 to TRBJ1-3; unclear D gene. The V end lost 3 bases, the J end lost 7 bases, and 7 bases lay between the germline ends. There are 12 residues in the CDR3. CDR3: CASSFLENTIYF. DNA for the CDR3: TGTGCCAGCAGTTTTCTTGAGAACACCATATATTTT.

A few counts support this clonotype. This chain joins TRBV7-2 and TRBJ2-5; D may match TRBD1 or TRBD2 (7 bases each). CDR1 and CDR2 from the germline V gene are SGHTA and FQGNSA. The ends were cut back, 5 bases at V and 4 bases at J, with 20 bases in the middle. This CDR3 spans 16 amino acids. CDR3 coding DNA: TGTGCCAGCAGCCCCTTAGTTGGCAGGGGGGGAGAGACCCAGTACTTC. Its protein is CASSPLVGRGGETQYF.

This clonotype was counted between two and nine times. The CDR3 region is CASSLVGRPETQYF. The CDR3 nucleotides are TGTGCCAGCAGCTTGGTAGGCAGGCCAGAGACCCAGTACTTC. The V gene is TRBV5-5, the J gene TRBJ2-5; D is unclear. Between the trimmed V and J ends, which lost 0 bases and 4 bases, there was a span of 10 bases. This CDR3 is 14 amino acids long. Per the germline V gene, CDR1 is SGHKS and CDR2 is YYEKEE (reference sequence). The whole variable domain, filled in from reference TRBV5-5 and TRBJ2-5, reads DAGVTQSPTHLIKTRGQQVTLRCSPISGHKSVSWYQQVLGQGPQFIFQYYEKEERGRGNFPDRFSARQFPNYSSELNVNALLLGDSALYLCASSLVGRPETQYFGPGTRLLVL.

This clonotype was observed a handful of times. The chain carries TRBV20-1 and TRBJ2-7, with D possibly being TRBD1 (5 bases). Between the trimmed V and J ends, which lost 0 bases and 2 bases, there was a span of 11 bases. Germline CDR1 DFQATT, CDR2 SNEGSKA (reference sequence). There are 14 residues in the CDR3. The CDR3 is CSARDRAGPYEQYF. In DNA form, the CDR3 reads TGCAGTGCTAGAGATCGCGCAGGGCCCTACGAGCAGTACTTC.

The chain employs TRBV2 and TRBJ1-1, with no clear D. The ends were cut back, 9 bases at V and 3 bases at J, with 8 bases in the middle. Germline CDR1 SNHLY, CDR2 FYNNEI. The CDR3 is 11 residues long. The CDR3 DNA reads TGTGCCAGGAGGTGGGACACTGAAGCTTTCTTT. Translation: CARRWDTEAFF.

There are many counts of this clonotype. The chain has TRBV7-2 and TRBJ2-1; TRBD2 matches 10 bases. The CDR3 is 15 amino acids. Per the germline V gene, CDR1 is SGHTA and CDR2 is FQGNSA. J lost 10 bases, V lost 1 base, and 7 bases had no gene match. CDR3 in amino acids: CASSLERGGLREQFF. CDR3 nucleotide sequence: TGTGCCAGCAGCTTAGAGCGGGGGGGGTTGCGAGAGCAGTTCTTC.

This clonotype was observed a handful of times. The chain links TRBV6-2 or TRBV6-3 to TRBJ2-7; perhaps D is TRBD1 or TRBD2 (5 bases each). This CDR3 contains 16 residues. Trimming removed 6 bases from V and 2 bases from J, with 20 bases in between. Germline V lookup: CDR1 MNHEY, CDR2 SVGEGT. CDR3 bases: TGTGCCAGCAGGGAAAGGGAGTCTGGGACCGCCTACGAGCAGTACTTC. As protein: CASRERESGTAYEQYF.

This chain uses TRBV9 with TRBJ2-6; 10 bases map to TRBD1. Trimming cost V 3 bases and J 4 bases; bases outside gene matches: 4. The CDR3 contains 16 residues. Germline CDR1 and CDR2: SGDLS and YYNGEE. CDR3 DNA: TGTGCCAGCAGCGGACAGGGGGCGGGGGGGGCCAACGTCCTGACTTTC. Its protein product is CASSGQGAGGANVLTF.

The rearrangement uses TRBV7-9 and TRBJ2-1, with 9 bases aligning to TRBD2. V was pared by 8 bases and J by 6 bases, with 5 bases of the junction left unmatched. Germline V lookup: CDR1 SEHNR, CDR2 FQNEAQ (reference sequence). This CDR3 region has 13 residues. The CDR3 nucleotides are TGTGCCAGCGTACAGCGGGGGGCCAATGAGCAGTTCTTC. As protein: CASVQRGANEQFF.

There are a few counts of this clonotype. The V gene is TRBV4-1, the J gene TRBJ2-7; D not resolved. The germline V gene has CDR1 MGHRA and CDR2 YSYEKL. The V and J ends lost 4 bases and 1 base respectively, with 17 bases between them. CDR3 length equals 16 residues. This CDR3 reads CASSRNIGYSSYEQYF. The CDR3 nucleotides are TGCGCCAGCAGCCGTAATATAGGGTACAGTTCCTACGAGCAGTACTTC.

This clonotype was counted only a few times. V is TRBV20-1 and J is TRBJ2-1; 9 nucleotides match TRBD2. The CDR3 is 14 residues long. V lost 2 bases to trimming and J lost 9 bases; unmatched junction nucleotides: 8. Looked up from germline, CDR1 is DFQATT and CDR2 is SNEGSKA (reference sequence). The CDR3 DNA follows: TGCAGTGCTAGAACTGCGGGGGGGCAACGTGAGCAGTTCTTC. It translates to CSARTAGGQREQFF.

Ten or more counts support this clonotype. The CDR3 loop reads CATSDLVAPRAGELFF. The CDR3 DNA reads TGTGCCACCAGTGATTTGGTGGCGCCTCGGGCCGGGGAGCTGTTTTTT. This rearrangement joins TRBV24-1 to TRBJ2-2; D remains ambiguous. This CDR3 has 16 residues. Germline CDR1 and CDR2: KGHDR and SFDVKD. V lost 0 bases and J 6 bases, leaving 13 bases between the germline ends.

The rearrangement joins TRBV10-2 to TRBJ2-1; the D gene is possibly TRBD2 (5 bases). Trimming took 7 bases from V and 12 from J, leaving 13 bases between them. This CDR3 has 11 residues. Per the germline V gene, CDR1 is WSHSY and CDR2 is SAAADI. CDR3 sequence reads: CASMRVTGQFF. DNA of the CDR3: TGCGCCAGCATGAGGGTCACGGGGCAGTTCTTC.

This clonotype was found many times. The CDR3 DNA reads TGTGCCAGCAGTTTGGCGGGGGGGTTCTCCTACAATGAGCAGTTCTTC. Translating it yields CASSLAGGFSYNEQFF. The V gene is TRBV12-3 or TRBV12-4, the J gene TRBJ2-1; 9 bases are a match to TRBD2. CDR3 size: 16 residues. V was pared by 3 bases and J by 0 bases, with 3 bases of the junction left unmatched.

This CDR3 is CASSYSINRLAGGNEQFF. The CDR3 nucleotides are TGTGCCAGCAGTTACTCGATTAATCGGCTAGCGGGAGGAAATGAGCAGTTCTTC. The V gene is TRBV6-5, the J gene TRBJ2-1, with 11 positions matching TRBD2. The V segment lost 0 bases and the J segment 7 bases; nucleotides outside the gene matches: 11. The CDR3 loop spans 18 amino acids. Germline V gene lookup returns CDR1 MNHEY and CDR2 SVGAGI.

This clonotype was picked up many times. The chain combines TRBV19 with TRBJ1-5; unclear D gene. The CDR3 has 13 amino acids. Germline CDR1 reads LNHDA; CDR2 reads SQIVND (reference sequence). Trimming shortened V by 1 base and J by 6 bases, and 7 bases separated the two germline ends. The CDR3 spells CASSIVSGQPQHF. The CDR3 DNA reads TGTGCCAGTAGTATAGTGTCCGGTCAGCCCCAGCATTTT.